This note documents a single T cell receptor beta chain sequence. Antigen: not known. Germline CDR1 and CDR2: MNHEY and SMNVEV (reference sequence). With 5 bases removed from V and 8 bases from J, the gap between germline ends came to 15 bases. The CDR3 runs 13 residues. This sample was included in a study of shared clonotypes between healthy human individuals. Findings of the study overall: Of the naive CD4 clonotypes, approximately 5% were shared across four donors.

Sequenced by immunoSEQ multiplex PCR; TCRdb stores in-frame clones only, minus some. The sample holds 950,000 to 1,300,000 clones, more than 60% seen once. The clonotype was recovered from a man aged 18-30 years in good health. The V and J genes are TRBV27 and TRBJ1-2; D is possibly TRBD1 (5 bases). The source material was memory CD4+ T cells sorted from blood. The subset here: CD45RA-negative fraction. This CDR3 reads CASSPRDSSGYTF. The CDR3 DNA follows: TGTGCCAGCAGTCCACGAGACAGCTCCGGCTACACCTTC.